These 2 T cell receptor beta chains originate from one sample sequenced in a study of T cells in Graves' hyperthyroidism and ophthalmopathy (dated by TCRdb to between 2017 and 2020). Library creation used multiplex PCR. Sequencing instrument: Illumina HiSeq 2000. Amplification of TCR beta CDR3 regions was carried out from RNA transcripts. A first-round RT-PCR of the TCR CDR3 used the HTBI primer set with the Qiagen OneStep RT-PCR kit. The public sequencing data were trimmed at Q25 with fastp and processed into clonotypes with MiXCR by TCRdb, which kept only in-frame beta chains. Entries that share a CDR3 protein sequence are merged under the most common genes and DNA. This sample holds around 440,000 distinct CDR3 sequences; around 14% were observed only once. In total, the top ten clones hold less than 15% of the sample. The sample consisted of blood. These receptors all stem from a woman aged 18 to 35 with Graves' hyperthyroidism.

This clonotype occurred many times. The rearrangement uses TRBV2 and TRBJ2-2; D may be TRBD1 (6 bases). V was cut by 3 bases and J by 3 bases, with 17 bases left in between. This CDR3 is 17 amino acids long. Germline CDR1 reads SNHLY; CDR2 reads FYNNEI. CDR3 nucleotide sequence: TGTGCCAGCAGTGATCCCGATCAGGGGCTTTACACCGGGGAGCTGTTTTTT. Protein: CASSDPDQGLYTGELFF.

In this sample, this clonotype turned up many times. This chain joins TRBV28 and TRBJ1-1; no firm D call. Germline CDR1 is MDHEN and CDR2 is SYDVKM. V was pared by 4 bases and J by 5 bases, with 17 bases between. The CDR3 totals 15 residues. Here the CDR3 reads CASSSLRKAGTEAFF. The CDR3 nucleotides are TGTGCCAGCAGTTCACTCAGAAAGGCCGGGACTGAAGCTTTCTTT.